The source of this T cell receptor beta chain is a study of cytomegalovirus exposure and HLA in healthy donors. The overall study: Later, an analysis reported that the 130 or so validation repertoires had used the same platform as the roughly 660 first-cohort repertoires. Findings of the study overall: A few CMV-associated chains proved CMV antigen-specific in vitro. The dataset shows that most TCR sequences were rare, while some public TCRs occurred in many donors.

The V and J ends lost 4 bases and 1 base, in that order; junction bases with no gene match: 3. The germline gives CDR1 SGHAT, CDR2 FQNNGV. There are 15 residues in the CDR3. Among the 120 subjects of the validation cohort, separate from the approximately 660-subject first cohort, were the donors. Clones were read by immunoSEQ multiplex PCR, and TCRdb kept only the in-frame ones, dropping some. The sample has 100,000 to 150,000 clones; around 94% are singletons. As concerns this clone: Its antigen is still unknown.

This TCR derives from a woman in her late teens or twenties in good health and CMV-seronegative. The V and J genes are TRBV11-2 and TRBJ2-2; 7 bases align to TRBD1. Material: PBMCs. The CDR3 reads CASSSRGQNTGELFF. CDR3 bases: TGTGCCAGCAGCTCGAGGGGGCAGAACACCGGGGAGCTGTTTTTT.